This entry lists 10 T cell receptor beta chains sequenced from one sample in a study of tumor T cells in aggressive B-cell lymphoma. Repertoires were generated with immunoSEQ multiplex PCR, while TCRdb's copy carries only in-frame clones and drops some. Among several thousand clones listed, 90% to 95% were seen once. The sample consisted of tumor tissue. Every receptor here comes from an adult with diffuse large B cell lymphoma.

This clone was seen once. One end of the junction varies from germline; a read error may be responsible. J is TRBJ2-1 and V is TRBV10-2, with 10 positions matching TRBD2. The germline CDR1 and CDR2 sequences are WSHSY and SAAADI. This CDR3 is built from 15 residues. CDR3 sequence: CASSVQLAGAGEQFF. The CDR3 nucleotides read TGCGCCAGCAGTGTTCAGCTAGCGGGAGCGGGTGAGCAATTCTTC.

This clone was seen just once. The genes are TRBV7-9 and TRBJ2-1; 7 bases line up with TRBD2. Germline assignment: CDR1 SEHNR and CDR2 FQNEAQ (reference sequence). CDR3 length: 14 amino acids. V lost 7 bases and J lost 10; bases outside the gene matches: 13. The CDR3 DNA follows: TGTGCCAGCAACCCAACTAGCGAGAGACAGGAGCAGTTCTTC. Amino acid sequence: CASNPTSERQEQFF.

The CDR3 sequence: CASSPRASHEQYF. As DNA, the CDR3 is TGTGCCAGCTCACCACGGGCATCTCACGAGCAGTACTTC. The rearrangement joins TRBV18 to TRBJ2-7, with D hard to call. Germline loops: CDR1 KGHSH, CDR2 LQKENI. The CDR3 consists of 13 residues. V dropped 1 base and J dropped 5 bases, with 9 bases sitting between them. Full variable domain (rest looked up from reference TRBV18 and TRBJ2-7): NAGVMQNPRHLVRRRGQEARLRCSPMKGHSHVYWYRQLPEEGLKFMVYLQKENIIDESGMPKERFSAEFPKEGPSILRIQQVVRGDSAAYFCASSPRASHEQYFGPGTRLTVT.

For this clone: Distinct nucleotide sequences in the sample also encode this CDR3. The J gene is TRBJ2-3, the V gene TRBV7-3; 8 bases are shared with TRBD1. With V trimmed by 6 bases and J by 4 bases, 12 bases remained unmatched. Per germline, CDR1 SGHTA and CDR2 FQGTGA. This CDR3 is 16 amino acids long. CDR3 residues: CASSPRGLRSADTQYF. In DNA form, the CDR3 reads TGTGCCAGCAGTCCCAGGGGGCTCCGCAGCGCAGATACGCAGTATTTT. The full variable domain, with the rest looked up from reference TRBV7-3 and TRBJ2-3, is GAGVSQTPSNKVTEKGKYVELRCDPISGHTALYWYRQSLGQGPEFLIYFQGTGAADDSGLPNDRFFAVRPEGSVSTLKIQRTERGDSAVYLCASSPRGLRSADTQYFGPGTRLTVL.

This clone was observed once. The chain recombines TRBV7-9 with TRBJ2-3, with D possibly being TRBD1 (6 bases). This CDR3 has 15 amino acids. Trimming pared 0 bases from V and 3 bases from J, leaving 10 bases between. CDR1 and CDR2 (germline): SEHNR, FQNEAQ (reference sequence). Written as DNA, the CDR3 is TGTGCCAGCAGCTTAGCCAGGGGTGGAACAGATACGCAGTATTTT. As protein: CASSLARGGTDTQYF.

The chain combines TRBV6-1 with TRBJ2-1; D perhaps matches TRBD2 (6 bases). Between the trimmed V and J ends, which lost 8 bases and 4 bases, there was a span of 15 bases. The CDR3 runs 14 residues. Germline CDR1 MNHNS, CDR2 SASEGT. The CDR3 loop is CASLLRGTYNEQFF. CDR3 in DNA: TGTGCCAGCCTTTTGCGGGGAACGTACAATGAGCAGTTCTTC.

Worth noting for this clone: A read error may account for a junction end that differs from germline. The same CDR3 arises from other DNA sequences in this sample as well. V is TRBV9 and J is TRBJ2-5; TRBD1 matches 12 bases. Looked up from germline, CDR1 is SGDLS and CDR2 is YYNGEE. The CDR3 is 15 amino acids. The CDR3 bases are TGTGCCAGCAGTTCCGGGACAGGGGGCTTAGAGACCCAATACTTC. Its protein is CASSSGTGGLETQYF. The full variable domain, its missing parts supplied by reference TRBV9 and TRBJ2-5, is DSGVTQTPKHLITATGQRVTLRCSPRSGDLSVYWYQQSLDQGLQFLIQYYNGEERAKGNILERFSAQQFPDLHSELNLSSLELGDSALYFCASSSGTGGLETQYFGPGTRLLVL.

The chain links TRBV29-1 to TRBJ2-3; 11 bases match TRBD2. The CDR3 contains 14 residues. The germline CDR1 and CDR2 sequences are SQVTM and ANQGSEA. The V gene end was trimmed by 5 bases and the J gene end by 4 bases; junction bases not matched to a gene: 5. Written as DNA, the CDR3 is TGCAGCGTTCTGACTAGCGGGAAACCAGATACGCAGTATTTT. It encodes CSVLTSGKPDTQYF.

The rearrangement joins TRBV15 to TRBJ2-7; 10 positions agree with TRBD1. Per the germline V gene, CDR1 is LNHNV and CDR2 is YYDKDF (reference sequence). After removal of 1 base from V and 7 bases from J, the junction contained 7 bases not matched to a gene. CDR3 length equals 15 residues. CDR3 amino acids: CATSRAVGQGLEQYF. The CDR3 region has the DNA TGTGCCACCAGCAGAGCGGTGGGACAGGGGCTAGAGCAGTACTTC.

This clone was found once. The DNA for the CDR3 is TGCGCCAGCAGCCAAGAGACCCCGGGACAAGGGGGTGCCGGGGAGCTGTTTTTT. Its translation: CASSQETPGQGGAGELFF. This chain uses TRBV4-3 with TRBJ2-2, with D possibly matching TRBD1 (6 bases). Germline lookup yields CDR1 LGHNA and CDR2 YSLEER. The CDR3 totals 18 residues. The V end lost 0 bases, the J end lost 6 bases, and 20 bases lay between the germline ends.